Following are 27 T cell receptor beta chains from one sample sequenced in a study of T cells after yellow fever vaccination. In TCRdb, the 5' RACE reads were re-called with MiXCR into one record per CDR3 protein. The sample carries some 600,000 distinct CDR3 sequences, about 12% recorded once. The material sequenced was PBMCs, taken on the day of the yellow fever booster vaccination. Receptors originate from a man in his thirties or forties who received the YFV17D yellow fever vaccine.

This clonotype was recorded a few times. The chain links TRBV12-3 or TRBV12-4 to TRBJ1-5; 7 bases agree with TRBD1. V lost 2 bases, J lost 4 bases, and 5 bases stayed unmatched. This CDR3 spans 15 amino acids. CDR3 sequence reads: CASSLRDSLNQPQHF. The CDR3 bases are TGTGCCAGCAGTTTAAGGGACAGTCTAAATCAGCCCCAGCATTTT.

This clonotype has only a few counts. This CDR3 is CASSLQGQGLAGKDIQYF. CDR3 DNA sequence: TGTGCCAGCAGCTTGCAAGGACAGGGACTAGCGGGAAAGGACATTCAGTACTTC. The chain joins TRBV11-2 to TRBJ2-4; 13 positions agree with TRBD2. This CDR3 has 18 residues. Germline CDR1 and CDR2: SGHAT and FQNNGV. V dropped 3 bases and J dropped 8; count of bases not matched to a gene: 13.

This clonotype was observed many times. The chain is built from TRBV6-2 or TRBV6-3 and TRBJ2-7; D may be TRBD1 (6 bases). V lost 6 bases and J 3 bases, leaving 18 bases between the germline ends. Looked up from germline, CDR1 is MNHEY and CDR2 is SVGEGT. There are 15 residues in the CDR3. The CDR3 loop reads CASRKNRDIFYEQYF. The CDR3 region has the DNA TGTGCCAGCAGAAAAAACCGGGACATCTTCTACGAGCAGTACTTC.

The CDR3 region has the DNA TGTGCCAGCAGCCGGGACCCGGGCTTTGGCACAGATACGCAGTATTTT. It is translated as CASSRDPGFGTDTQYF. V gene TRBV7-6 combines with J gene TRBJ2-3; D may correspond to TRBD1 or TRBD2 (5 bases each). This CDR3 is 16 amino acids long. Germline CDR1 reads SGHVS; CDR2 reads FNYEAQ. V lost 5 bases and J lost 1, with 16 bases in between.

This clonotype was observed many times. DNA for the CDR3: TGTGCCAGCAGTTTAATGGGCGGAGCCGGAGAGACCCAGTACTTC. Its protein is CASSLMGGAGETQYF. The chain recombines TRBV27 with TRBJ2-5; D unclear. With 2 bases removed from V and 4 bases from J, the gap between germline ends came to 14 bases. This CDR3 has 15 residues. The germline V gene has CDR1 MNHEY and CDR2 SMNVEV (reference sequence).

The rearrangement links TRBV7-2 to TRBJ2-5, with 8 bases aligning to TRBD2. Germline V CDR1 and CDR2: SGHTA, FQGNSA. The V gene end was trimmed by 8 bases and the J gene end by 2 bases; junction bases not matched to a gene: 10. The CDR3 contains 15 residues. CDR3: CASARRASGQETQYF. The CDR3 DNA follows: TGTGCCAGCGCCCGCCGGGCTAGCGGGCAAGAGACCCAGTACTTC.

There are a few counts of this clonotype. This chain joins TRBV12-3 or TRBV12-4 and TRBJ2-5; possibly TRBD2 for D (6 bases). The V end lost 6 bases, the J end lost 5 bases, and 25 bases lay between the germline ends. This CDR3 has 17 residues. CDR3 sequence: CASSTVARGRVRETQYF. In DNA form, the CDR3 reads TGTGCCAGCAGCACGGTGGCGCGGGGCAGGGTTAGGGAGACCCAGTACTTC.

The chain is built from TRBV12-3 or TRBV12-4 and TRBJ2-5; no definite D call. The CDR3 has 13 residues. With 2 bases removed from V and 5 bases from J, the gap between germline ends came to 9 bases. The CDR3 here is CASSLLGAETQYF. In DNA form, the CDR3 reads TGTGCCAGCAGTTTACTAGGAGCGGAGACCCAGTACTTC.

The CDR3 DNA reads TGTGCCAGCAAAACAGGGTCGGGCTACACCTTC. Translated, it gives CASKTGSGYTF. The chain joins TRBV12-3 or TRBV12-4 to TRBJ1-2; D may be TRBD1 (6 bases). The CDR3 length is 11 residues. V was clipped by 7 bases and J by 8 bases, with 11 bases between them.

The V gene is TRBV9, the J gene TRBJ2-5; maybe TRBD2 (6 bases). CDR1 is SGDLS, CDR2 YYNGEE, per germline. The CDR3 length is 16 residues. V dropped 3 bases and J dropped 1 base, with 16 bases sitting between them. This CDR3 reads CASSGSGGSVQETQYF. The CDR3 DNA reads as TGTGCCAGCAGCGGCAGTGGGGGGAGCGTCCAAGAGACCCAGTACTTC.

The chain couples TRBV24-1 to TRBJ2-5; D unclear. V was pared by 2 bases and J by 2 bases, with 8 bases between. This CDR3 is 14 amino acids long. Germline CDR1 is KGHDR and CDR2 is SFDVKD. In DNA form, the CDR3 reads TGTGCCACCAGTGATTATGCAGAACAAGAGACCCAGTACTTC. Amino acids: CATSDYAEQETQYF.

Ten or more counts support this clonotype. The rearrangement uses TRBV5-1 and TRBJ2-7; TRBD2 agrees at 13 bases. The germline CDR1 and CDR2 sequences are SGHRS and YFSETQ. The CDR3 length is 15 residues. J was trimmed by 6 bases and V by 0 bases; bases with no gene match: 3. CDR3 in DNA: TGCGCCAGCAGCTTGGAAGGACTAGCGGGAGTCGAGCAGTACTTC. This codes for CASSLEGLAGVEQYF.

This clonotype came up a few times. This chain joins TRBV24-1 and TRBJ2-7; D may match TRBD1 or TRBD2 (5 bases each). Germline assignment: CDR1 KGHDR and CDR2 SFDVKD. The V end was cut by 0 bases, the J end by 3 bases, with 11 bases between. The CDR3 totals 15 residues. CDR3 sequence reads: CATSDLRDPSYEQYF. DNA of the CDR3: TGTGCCACCAGTGATTTGCGGGACCCCAGCTACGAGCAGTACTTC.

This clonotype was seen a single time. This chain connects TRBV4-3 to TRBJ1-1; unclear D gene. Looked up from germline, CDR1 is LGHNA and CDR2 is YSLEER. Trimming removed 11 bases from V and 8 bases from J, with 12 bases in between. CDR3 length equals 10 residues. The CDR3 sequence is CAPSYTEAFF. The CDR3 DNA sequence: TGCGCCCCCTCGTATACCGAAGCTTTCTTT.

As DNA, the CDR3 is TGCAGTGCTAGTTGGCGGTTAAGCACAGATACGCAGTATTTT. This gives the protein CSASWRLSTDTQYF. The gene calls are TRBV20-1 and TRBJ2-3; D uncertain. Germline CDR1 DFQATT, CDR2 SNEGSKA (reference sequence). The CDR3 is made up of 14 amino acids. V lost 3 bases, J lost 0 bases, and 10 bases lay in between.

The chain couples TRBV30 to TRBJ1-2; D unresolved. Germline values: CDR1 GTSNPN, CDR2 SVGIG (reference sequence). CDR3 length equals 11 residues. Trimming took off 5 bases at V and 4 bases at J, with 8 bases between the two ends. CDR3 amino acids: CAWGVGYGYTF. The CDR3 DNA sequence: TGTGCCTGGGGGGTTGGCTATGGCTACACCTTC. The full variable domain, completed using reference TRBV30 and TRBJ1-2, is SQTIHQWPATLVQPVGSPLSLECTVEGTSNPNLYWYRQAAGRGLQLLFYSVGIGQISSEVPQNLSASRPQDRQFILSSKKLLLSDSGFYLCAWGVGYGYTFGSGTRLTVV.

A few counts support this clonotype. The chain couples TRBV7-9 to TRBJ2-2; perhaps TRBD2 as D (5 bases). The CDR3 sequence is 14 residues long. The V and J ends lost 3 bases and 7 bases respectively, with 12 bases between them. CDR1 is SEHNR, CDR2 FQNEAQ, per germline (reference sequence). In nucleotides, the CDR3 is TGTGCCAGCAGCTTCGGGGTCGGGGACGGGGAGCTGTTTTTT. The encoded protein is CASSFGVGDGELFF.

The gene calls are TRBV6-1 and TRBJ2-1; TRBD2 agrees at 9 bases. V shed 6 bases, J shed 6 bases, and the junction held 9 bases outside the gene matches. Germline V CDR1 and CDR2: MNHNS, SASEGT. This CDR3 is 15 amino acids long. In nucleotides, the CDR3 is TGTGCCAGCAGGGTTAGCGGGGGAGCGGTCAATGAGCAGTTCTTC. This encodes CASRVSGGAVNEQFF.

Only a few counts were recorded for this clonotype. The V and J genes are TRBV6-1 and TRBJ2-7, with TRBD2 identical over 7 bases. V shed 6 bases, J shed 7 bases, and the junction held 9 bases outside the gene matches. The CDR3 spans 13 residues. The V gene's germline CDR1 is MNHNS and CDR2 SASEGT. The CDR3 DNA is TGTGCCAGCAGAAGAGCCGGGGGGTTTGAGCAGTACTTC. This encodes CASRRAGGFEQYF.

The V and J genes are TRBV28 and TRBJ2-5; TRBD2 matches 8 bases. With 7 bases clipped from V and 5 bases from J, the junction kept 6 bases outside the gene matches. The CDR3 extends over 13 amino acids. The germline V gene has CDR1 MDHEN and CDR2 SYDVKM. DNA of the CDR3: TGTGCCAGCAACCTTAGCGGGGAGGAGACCCAGTACTTC. Amino acid sequence: CASNLSGEETQYF. The variable domain in full, completed from reference TRBV28 and TRBJ2-5, reads DVKVTQSSRYLVKRTGEKVFLECVQDMDHENMFWYRQDPGLGLRLIYFSYDVKMKEKGDIPEGYSVSREKKERFSLILESASTNQTSMYLCASNLSGEETQYFGPGTRLLVL.

The chain's CDR3 is CSADRTNSNEKLFF. Written as DNA, the CDR3 is TGCAGTGCGGATCGGACAAATAGTAATGAAAAACTGTTTTTT. The J gene is TRBJ1-4, the V gene TRBV20-1, with D perhaps matching TRBD1 (5 bases). Germline V CDR1 and CDR2: DFQATT, SNEGSKA (reference sequence). The V gene lost 6 bases and the J gene lost 4 bases, with 15 bases spanning the gap. The CDR3 is 14 amino acids.

The V gene is TRBV7-2, the J gene TRBJ2-7; D is uncertain. The CDR3 loop spans 12 amino acids. Trimming took 4 bases from V and 5 from J, leaving 9 bases between them. The germline V gene has CDR1 SGHTA and CDR2 FQGNSA. CDR3 sequence reads: CASSSAAHEQYF. The CDR3 DNA reads TGTGCCAGCAGCTCTGCAGCCCACGAGCAGTACTTC.

V usage is TRBV5-1 and J usage is TRBJ2-5; TRBD2 is a possible D gene (5 bases). Germline values: CDR1 SGHRS, CDR2 YFSETQ. The CDR3 extends over 14 amino acids. Trimming removed 5 bases at V and 0 bases at J, with 11 bases between. The chain's CDR3 is CASRNPGNQETQYF. The CDR3 nucleotides read TGCGCCAGCAGAAATCCCGGGAACCAAGAGACCCAGTACTTC.

There are many counts of this clonotype. V and J are TRBV6-1 and TRBJ2-5; the D is unclear. The CDR3 runs to 14 residues. V gave up 5 bases and J gave up 1 base, with 11 bases separating them. In germline, CDR1 is MNHNS, CDR2 SASEGT. DNA of the CDR3: TGTGCCAGCAGTCTTGACTCATTCCAAGAGACCCAGTACTTC. This encodes CASSLDSFQETQYF.

J is TRBJ2-5 and V is TRBV28; TRBD2 agrees at 11 bases. With 4 bases clipped from V and 6 bases from J, the junction kept 4 bases outside the gene matches. This CDR3 spans 14 amino acids. The germline CDR1 and CDR2 sequences are MDHEN and SYDVKM. As DNA, the CDR3 is TGTGCCAGCAGTTCCCTAGCGGGAGGTCAGACCCAGTACTTC. It is translated as CASSSLAGGQTQYF.

The rearrangement links TRBV6-2 or TRBV6-3 to TRBJ2-6; no clear D. Germline V gives CDR1 MNHEY, CDR2 SVGEGT. The CDR3 totals 16 residues. V dropped 4 bases and J dropped 0 bases, with 10 bases sitting between them. The CDR3 coding sequence is TGTGCCAGCAGTTTGTCGCTAAACTCTGGGGCCAACGTCCTGACTTTC. This gives the protein CASSLSLNSGANVLTF.

This clonotype turned up a few times. The chain recombines TRBV20-1 with TRBJ2-7; TRBD2 matches 13 bases. Germline values: CDR1 DFQATT, CDR2 SNEGSKA (reference sequence). This CDR3 comprises 15 residues. V lost 3 bases to trimming and J lost 6 bases; unmatched junction nucleotides: 8. Written as DNA, the CDR3 is TGCAGTGCTAGTCAGGCCGGACTAGCGGGAGTCGAGCAGTACTTC. This encodes CSASQAGLAGVEQYF.